This TCR beta chain was captured in a study of cytomegalovirus exposure and HLA in healthy donors. Primers for the PCR totalled 60 Vbeta and 13 Jbeta. Repertoires were generated with immunoSEQ multiplex PCR, while TCRdb's copy carries only in-frame clones and drops some. The data show 200,000 or so clones, 82% seen once. The V gene's germline CDR1 is MGHDK and CDR2 SYGVNS. V was pared by 6 bases and J by 7 bases, with 4 bases of the junction left unmatched. The CDR3 length is 13 residues. The clonotype was recovered from a boy aged 2 to 10 in good health and CMV-seronegative. The sample comprised PBMCs. The chain uses TRBV25-1 and TRBJ1-2; 11 bases are shared with TRBD1. The CDR3 coding sequence is TGTGCCAGCAGCCCTGGGACAGGGGGTGGCTACACCTTC. Its protein is CASSPGTGGGYTF.